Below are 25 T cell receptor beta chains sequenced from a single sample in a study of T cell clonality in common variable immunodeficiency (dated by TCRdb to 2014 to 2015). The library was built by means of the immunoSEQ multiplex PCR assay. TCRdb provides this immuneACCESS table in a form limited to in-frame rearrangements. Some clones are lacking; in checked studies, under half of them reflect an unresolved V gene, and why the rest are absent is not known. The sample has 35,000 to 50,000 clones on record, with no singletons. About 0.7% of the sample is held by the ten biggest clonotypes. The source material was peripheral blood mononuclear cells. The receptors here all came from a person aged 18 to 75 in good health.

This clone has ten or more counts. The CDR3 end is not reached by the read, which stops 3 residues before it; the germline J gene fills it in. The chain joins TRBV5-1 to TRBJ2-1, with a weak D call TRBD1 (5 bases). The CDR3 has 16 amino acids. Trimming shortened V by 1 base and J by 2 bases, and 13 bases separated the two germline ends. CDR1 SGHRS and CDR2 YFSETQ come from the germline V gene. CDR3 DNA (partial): TGCGCCAGCAGCTTGTTGGCAGGGAATACCTACAATGAG. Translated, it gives CASSLLAGNTYNE. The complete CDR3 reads CASSLLAGNTYNEQFF.

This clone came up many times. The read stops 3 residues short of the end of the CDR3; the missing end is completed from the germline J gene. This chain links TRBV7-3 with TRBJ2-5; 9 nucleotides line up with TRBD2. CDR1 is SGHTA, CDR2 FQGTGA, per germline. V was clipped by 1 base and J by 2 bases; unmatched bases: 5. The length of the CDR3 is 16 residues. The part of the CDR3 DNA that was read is TGTGCCAGCAGCTTAAATAGCGGGGGCGCTCAAGAGACC. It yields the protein CASSLNSGGAQET. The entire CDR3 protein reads CASSLNSGGAQETQYF.

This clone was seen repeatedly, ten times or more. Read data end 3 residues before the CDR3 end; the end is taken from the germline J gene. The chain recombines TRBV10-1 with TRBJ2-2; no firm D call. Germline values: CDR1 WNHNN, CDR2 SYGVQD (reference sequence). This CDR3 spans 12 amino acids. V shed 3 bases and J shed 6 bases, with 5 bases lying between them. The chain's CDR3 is CASSDGPGELFF. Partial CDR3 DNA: TGCGCCAGCAGTGATGGGCCCGGGGAG.

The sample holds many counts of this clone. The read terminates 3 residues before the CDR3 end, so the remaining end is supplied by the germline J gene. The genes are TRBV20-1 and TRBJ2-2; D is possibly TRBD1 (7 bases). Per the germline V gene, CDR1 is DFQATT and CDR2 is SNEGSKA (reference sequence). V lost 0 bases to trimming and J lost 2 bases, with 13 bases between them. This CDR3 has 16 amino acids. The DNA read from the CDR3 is TGCAGTGCTAGAGATGAGGAGGGGGCCAACACCGGGGAG. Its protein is CSARDEEGANTGE. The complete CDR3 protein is CSARDEEGANTGELFF.

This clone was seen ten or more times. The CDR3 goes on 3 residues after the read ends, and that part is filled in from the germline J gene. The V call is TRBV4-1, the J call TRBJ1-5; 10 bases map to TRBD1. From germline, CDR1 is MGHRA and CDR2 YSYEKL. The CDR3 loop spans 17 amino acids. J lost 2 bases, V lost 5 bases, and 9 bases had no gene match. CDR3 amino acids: CASSETGGGYGNQPQHF. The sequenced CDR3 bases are TGCGCCAGCAGCGAGACAGGGGGCGGTTATGGCAATCAGCCC.

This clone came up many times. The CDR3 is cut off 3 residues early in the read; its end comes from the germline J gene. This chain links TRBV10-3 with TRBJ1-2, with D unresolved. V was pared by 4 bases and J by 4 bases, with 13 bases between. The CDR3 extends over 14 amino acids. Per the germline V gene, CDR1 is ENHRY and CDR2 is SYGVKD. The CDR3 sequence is CAISGPGLPYGYTF. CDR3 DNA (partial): TGTGCCATCAGTGGTCCAGGATTACCCTATGGC.

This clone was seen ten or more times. This chain's CDR3 is CASRPDRGRFVSTDTQYF. CDR3 DNA, as far as it was read: TGTGCCAGCAGGCCCGACAGGGGGCGCTTCGTTAGCACAGATACG. The J gene is TRBJ2-3, the V gene TRBV2, with 10 bases matching TRBD1. The CDR3 end falls 3 residues outside the read, so it is completed with the germline J gene. Trimming cost V 6 bases and J 0 bases; bases outside gene matches: 12. Germline V CDR1 and CDR2: SNHLY, FYNNEI. The CDR3 is made up of 18 amino acids.

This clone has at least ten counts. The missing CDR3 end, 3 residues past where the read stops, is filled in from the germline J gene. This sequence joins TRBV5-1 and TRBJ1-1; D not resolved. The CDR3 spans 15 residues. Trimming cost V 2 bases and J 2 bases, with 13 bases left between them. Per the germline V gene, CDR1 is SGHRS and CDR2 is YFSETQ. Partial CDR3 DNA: TGCGCCAGCAGCTTTGGTACAGCAAGTAACACTGAA. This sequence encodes CASSFGTASNTE. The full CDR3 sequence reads CASSFGTASNTEAFF.

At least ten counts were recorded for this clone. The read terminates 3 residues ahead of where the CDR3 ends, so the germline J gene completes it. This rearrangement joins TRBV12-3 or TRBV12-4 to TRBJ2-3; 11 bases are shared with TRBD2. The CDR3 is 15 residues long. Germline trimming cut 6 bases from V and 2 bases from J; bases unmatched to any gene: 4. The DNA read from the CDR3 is TGTGCCAGCAGGGAGACTAGCGGGGTCACAGATACG. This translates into CASRETSGVTDT. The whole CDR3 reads CASRETSGVTDTQYF.

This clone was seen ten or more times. The CDR3 region is CASSRDRTPRSGGYTF. CDR3 DNA (partial): TGTGCCAGCTCTCGAGACAGGACCCCGCGGTCGGGTGGC. The chain is built from TRBV18 and TRBJ1-2, with D tentatively TRBD1 (6 bases). The read falls 3 residues short of the CDR3 end, and the missing part is taken from the germline J gene. Trimming cost V 6 bases and J 7 bases, with 24 bases left between them. Germline V CDR1 and CDR2: KGHSH, LQKENI. The CDR3 is made up of 16 amino acids.

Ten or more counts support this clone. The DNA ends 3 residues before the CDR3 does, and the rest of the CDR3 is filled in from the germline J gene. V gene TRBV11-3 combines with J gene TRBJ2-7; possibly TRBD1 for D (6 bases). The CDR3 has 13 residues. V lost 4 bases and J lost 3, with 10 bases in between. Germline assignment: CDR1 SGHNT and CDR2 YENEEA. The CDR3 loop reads CASSYSQGYEQYF. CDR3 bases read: TGTGCCAGCAGCTACTCACAGGGCTACGAG. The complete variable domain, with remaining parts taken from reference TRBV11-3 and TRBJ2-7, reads EAGVVQSPRYKIIEKKQPVAFWCNPISGHNTLYWYLQNLGQGPELLIRYENEEAVDDSQLPKDRFSAERLKGVDSTLKIQPAELGDSAVYLCASSYSQGYEQYFGPGTRLTVT.

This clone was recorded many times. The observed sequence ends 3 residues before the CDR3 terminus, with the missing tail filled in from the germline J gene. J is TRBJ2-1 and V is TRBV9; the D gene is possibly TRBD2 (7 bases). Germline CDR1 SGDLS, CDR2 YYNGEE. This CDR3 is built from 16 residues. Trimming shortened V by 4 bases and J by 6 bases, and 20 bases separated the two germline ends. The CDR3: CASSKNSGGPANEQFF. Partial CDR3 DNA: TGTGCCAGCAGCAAAAATTCGGGGGGCCCCGCCAATGAG.

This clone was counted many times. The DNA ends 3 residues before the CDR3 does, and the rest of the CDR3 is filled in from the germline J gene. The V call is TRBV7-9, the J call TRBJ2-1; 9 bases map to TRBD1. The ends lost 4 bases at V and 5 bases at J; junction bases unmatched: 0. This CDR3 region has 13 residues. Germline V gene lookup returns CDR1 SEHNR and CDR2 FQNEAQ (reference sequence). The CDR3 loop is CASSWTGDNEQFF. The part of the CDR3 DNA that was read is TGTGCCAGCAGCTGGACAGGGGACAATGAG. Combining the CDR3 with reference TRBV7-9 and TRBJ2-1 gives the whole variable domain DTGVSQNPRHKITKRGQNVTFRCDPISEHNRLYWYRQTLGQGPEFLTYFQNEAQLEKSRLLSDRFSAERPKGSFSTLEIQRTEQGDSAMYLCASSWTGDNEQFFGPGTRLTVL.

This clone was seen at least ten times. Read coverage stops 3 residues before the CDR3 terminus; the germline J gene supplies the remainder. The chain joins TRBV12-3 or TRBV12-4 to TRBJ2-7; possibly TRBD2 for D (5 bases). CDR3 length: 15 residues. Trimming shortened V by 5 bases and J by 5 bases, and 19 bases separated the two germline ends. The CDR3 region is CASSPRTREYNEQYF. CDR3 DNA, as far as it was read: TGTGCCAGCAGTCCTCGGACTCGCGAATACAACGAG.

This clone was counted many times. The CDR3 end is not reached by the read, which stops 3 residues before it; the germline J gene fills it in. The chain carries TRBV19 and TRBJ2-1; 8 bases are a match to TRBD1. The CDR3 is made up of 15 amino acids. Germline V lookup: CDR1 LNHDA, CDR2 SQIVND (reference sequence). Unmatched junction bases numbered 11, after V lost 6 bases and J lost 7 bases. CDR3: CASSTGMQGANEQFF. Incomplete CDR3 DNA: TGTGCCAGTAGCACTGGTATGCAGGGGGCTAATGAG.

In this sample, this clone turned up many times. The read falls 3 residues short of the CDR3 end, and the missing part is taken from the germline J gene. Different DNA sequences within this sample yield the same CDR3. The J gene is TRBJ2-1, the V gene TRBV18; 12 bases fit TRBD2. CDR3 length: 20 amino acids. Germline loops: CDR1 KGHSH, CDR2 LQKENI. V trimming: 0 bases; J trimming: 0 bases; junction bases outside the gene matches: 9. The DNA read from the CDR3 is TGTGCCAGCTCACCACCACGGACTAGCGGGAAGACAAGCTCCTACAATGAG. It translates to CASSPPRTSGKTSSYNE. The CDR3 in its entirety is CASSPPRTSGKTSSYNEQFF.

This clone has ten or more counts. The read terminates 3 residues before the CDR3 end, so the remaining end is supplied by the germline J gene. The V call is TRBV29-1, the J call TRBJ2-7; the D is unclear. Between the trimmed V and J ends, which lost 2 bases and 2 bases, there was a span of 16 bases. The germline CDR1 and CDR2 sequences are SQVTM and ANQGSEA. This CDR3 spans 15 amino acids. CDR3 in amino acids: CSVELKGHNPYEQYF. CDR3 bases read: TGCAGCGTTGAATTGAAAGGCCATAACCCCTACGAG.

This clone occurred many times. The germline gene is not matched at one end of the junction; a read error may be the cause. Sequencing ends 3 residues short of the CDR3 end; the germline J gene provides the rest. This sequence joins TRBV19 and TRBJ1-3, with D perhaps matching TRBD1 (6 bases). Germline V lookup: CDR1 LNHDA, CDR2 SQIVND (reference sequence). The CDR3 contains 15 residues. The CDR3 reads CAGSMYREYGNTIYF. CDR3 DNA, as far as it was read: TGTGCCGGTAGTATGTACAGGGAGTACGGAAACACC.

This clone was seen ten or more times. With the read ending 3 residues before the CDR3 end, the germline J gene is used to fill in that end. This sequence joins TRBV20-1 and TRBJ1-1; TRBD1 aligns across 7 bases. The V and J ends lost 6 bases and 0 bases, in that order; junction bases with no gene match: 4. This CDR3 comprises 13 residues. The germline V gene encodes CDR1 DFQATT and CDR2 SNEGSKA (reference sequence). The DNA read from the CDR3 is TGCAGTGCAACGGGACAGATGAACACTGAA. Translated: CSATGQMNTE. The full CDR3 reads CSATGQMNTEAFF.

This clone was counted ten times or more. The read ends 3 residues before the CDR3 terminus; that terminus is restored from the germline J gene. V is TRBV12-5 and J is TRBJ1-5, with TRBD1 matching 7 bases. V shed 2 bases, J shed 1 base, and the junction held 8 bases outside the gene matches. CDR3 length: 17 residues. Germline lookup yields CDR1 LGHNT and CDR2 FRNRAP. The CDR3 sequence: CASGLPPGTASNQPQHF. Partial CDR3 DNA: TGTGCTAGTGGTTTGCCCCCGGGGACAGCCAGCAATCAGCCC.

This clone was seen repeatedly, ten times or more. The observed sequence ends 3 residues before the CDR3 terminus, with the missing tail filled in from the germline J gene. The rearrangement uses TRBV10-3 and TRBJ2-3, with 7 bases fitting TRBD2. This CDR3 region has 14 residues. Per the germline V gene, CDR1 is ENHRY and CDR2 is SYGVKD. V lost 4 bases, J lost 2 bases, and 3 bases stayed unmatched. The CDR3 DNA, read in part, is TGTGCCATCAGTGGAGCGGGGACCACAGATACG. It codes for CAISGAGTTDT. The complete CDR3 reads CAISGAGTTDTQYF.

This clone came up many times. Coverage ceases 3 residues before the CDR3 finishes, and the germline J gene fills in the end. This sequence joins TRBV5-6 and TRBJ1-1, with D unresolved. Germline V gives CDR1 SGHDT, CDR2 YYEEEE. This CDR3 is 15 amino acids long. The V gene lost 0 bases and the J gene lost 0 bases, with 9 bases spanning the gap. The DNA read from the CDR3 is TGTGCCAGCAGCTTGGCCCTCACAGTGAACACTGAA. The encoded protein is CASSLALTVNTE. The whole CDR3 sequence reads CASSLALTVNTEAFF.

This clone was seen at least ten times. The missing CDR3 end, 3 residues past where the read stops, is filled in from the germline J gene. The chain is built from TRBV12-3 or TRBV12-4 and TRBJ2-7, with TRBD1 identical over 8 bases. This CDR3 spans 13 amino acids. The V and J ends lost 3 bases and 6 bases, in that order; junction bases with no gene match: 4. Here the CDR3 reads CASSFDRGSEQYF. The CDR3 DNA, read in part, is TGTGCCAGCAGTTTCGACAGGGGATCCGAG.

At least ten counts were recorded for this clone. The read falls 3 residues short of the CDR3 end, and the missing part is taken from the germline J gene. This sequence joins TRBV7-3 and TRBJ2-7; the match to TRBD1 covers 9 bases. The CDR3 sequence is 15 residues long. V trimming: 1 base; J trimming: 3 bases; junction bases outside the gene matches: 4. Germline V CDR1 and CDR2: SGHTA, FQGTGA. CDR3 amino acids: CASSLSSGQGYEQYF. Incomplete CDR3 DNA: TGTGCCAGCAGCTTAAGCTCGGGACAGGGCTACGAG.

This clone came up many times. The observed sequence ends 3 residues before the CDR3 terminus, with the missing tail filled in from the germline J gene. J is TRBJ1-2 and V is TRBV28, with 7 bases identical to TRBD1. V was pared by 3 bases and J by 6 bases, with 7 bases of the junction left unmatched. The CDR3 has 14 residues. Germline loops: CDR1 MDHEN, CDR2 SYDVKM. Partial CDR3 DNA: TGTGCCAGCAGTTTGGGGCAGGGGGGACATGGC. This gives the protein CASSLGQGGHG. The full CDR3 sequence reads CASSLGQGGHGYTF.